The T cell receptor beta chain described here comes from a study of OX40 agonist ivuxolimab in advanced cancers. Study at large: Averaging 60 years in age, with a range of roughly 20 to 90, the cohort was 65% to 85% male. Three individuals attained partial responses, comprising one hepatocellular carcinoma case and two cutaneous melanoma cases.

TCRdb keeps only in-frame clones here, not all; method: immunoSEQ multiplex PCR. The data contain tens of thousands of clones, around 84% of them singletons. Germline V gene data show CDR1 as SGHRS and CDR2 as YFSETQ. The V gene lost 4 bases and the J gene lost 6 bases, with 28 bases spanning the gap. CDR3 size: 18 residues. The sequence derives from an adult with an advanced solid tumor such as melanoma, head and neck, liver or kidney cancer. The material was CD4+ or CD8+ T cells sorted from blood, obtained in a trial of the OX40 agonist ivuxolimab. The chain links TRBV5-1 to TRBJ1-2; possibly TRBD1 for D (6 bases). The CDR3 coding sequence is TGCGCCAGCAGCCTCGAGGGGGGGCCTTGGGCGTACTATGATGGCTACACCTTC. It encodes CASSLEGGPWAYYDGYTF.